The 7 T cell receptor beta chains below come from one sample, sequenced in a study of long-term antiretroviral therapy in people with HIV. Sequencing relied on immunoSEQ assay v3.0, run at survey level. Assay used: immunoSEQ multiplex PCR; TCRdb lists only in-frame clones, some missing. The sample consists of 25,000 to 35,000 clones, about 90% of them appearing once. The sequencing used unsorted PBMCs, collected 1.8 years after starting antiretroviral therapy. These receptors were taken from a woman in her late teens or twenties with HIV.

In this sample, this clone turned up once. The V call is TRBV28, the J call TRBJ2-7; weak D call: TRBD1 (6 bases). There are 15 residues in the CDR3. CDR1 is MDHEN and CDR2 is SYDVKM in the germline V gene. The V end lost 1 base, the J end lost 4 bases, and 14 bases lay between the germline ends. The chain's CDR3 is CASSLSDRGIYEQYF. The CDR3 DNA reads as TGTGCCAGCAGTTTATCGGACAGAGGAATTTACGAGCAGTACTTC.

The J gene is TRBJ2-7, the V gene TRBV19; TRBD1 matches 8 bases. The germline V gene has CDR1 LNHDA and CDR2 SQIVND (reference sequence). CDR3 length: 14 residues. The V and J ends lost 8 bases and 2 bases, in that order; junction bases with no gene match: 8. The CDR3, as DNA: TGTGCCAGTGGGTCAGGGGGCGGTACCTACGAGCAGTACTTC. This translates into CASGSGGGTYEQYF.

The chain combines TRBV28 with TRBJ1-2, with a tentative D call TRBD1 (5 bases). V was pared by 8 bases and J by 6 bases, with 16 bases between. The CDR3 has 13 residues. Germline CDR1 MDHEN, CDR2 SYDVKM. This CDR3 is CASLGRPRDGYTF. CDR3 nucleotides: TGTGCCAGCTTGGGGCGGCCAAGGGATGGCTACACCTTC.

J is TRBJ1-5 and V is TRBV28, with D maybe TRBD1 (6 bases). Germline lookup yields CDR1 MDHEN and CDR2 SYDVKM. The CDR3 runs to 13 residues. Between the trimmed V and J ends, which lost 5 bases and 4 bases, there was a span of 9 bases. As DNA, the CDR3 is TGTGCCAGCAGTAGCAGGGGTAATCAGCCCCAGCATTTT. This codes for CASSSRGNQPQHF.

CDR3 region: CASLDLTGGSYNEQFF. The CDR3 nucleotides read TGCGCCAGCCTCGATCTAACAGGGGGGTCCTACAATGAGCAGTTCTTC. The chain carries TRBV4-1 and TRBJ2-1; 8 bases agree with TRBD1. Germline values: CDR1 MGHRA, CDR2 YSYEKL. The CDR3 length is 16 residues. V lost 8 bases to trimming and J lost 1 base; unmatched junction nucleotides: 10.

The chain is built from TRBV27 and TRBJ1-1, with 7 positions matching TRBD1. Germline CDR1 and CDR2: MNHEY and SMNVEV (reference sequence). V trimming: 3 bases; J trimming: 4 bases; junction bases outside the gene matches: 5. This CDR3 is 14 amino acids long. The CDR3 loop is CASSLRGRGTEAFF. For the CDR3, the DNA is TGTGCCAGCAGTTTGAGGGGGCGGGGCACTGAAGCTTTCTTT.

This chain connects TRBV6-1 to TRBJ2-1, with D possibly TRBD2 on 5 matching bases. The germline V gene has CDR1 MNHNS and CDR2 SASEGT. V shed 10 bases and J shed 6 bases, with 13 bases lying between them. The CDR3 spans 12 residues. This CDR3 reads CANAVEGNEQFF. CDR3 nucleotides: TGTGCCAACGCCGTAGAGGGCAATGAGCAGTTCTTC.